This is a list of T cell receptor beta chains from one sample in a study of long-term antiretroviral therapy in people with HIV. Repertoires were generated with immunoSEQ multiplex PCR, while TCRdb's copy carries only in-frame clones and drops some. The repertoire holds more than 20,000 clones, with around 84% as singletons. The input for sequencing was unsorted PBMCs, taken 1.3 years after starting antiretroviral therapy. The receptor source for this set is a man in his sixties with HIV. The CDR3 runs from the conserved cysteine through the conserved F or W. Each record gives: D gene, V gene, J gene, clone size, CDR3 protein, CDR3 DNA. D genes are given only for firm matches. Size is stated for part of the rows, as once, few or many counts, or as a class when the clone is expanded.

>NA|TRBV5-5|TRBJ1-1|NA
CASSPDFKNTEAFF
TGTGCCAGCAGCCCGGACTTCAAGAACACTGAAGCTTTCTTT
>NA|TRBV7-2|TRBJ1-3|NA
CASSPFGGLGNTIYF
TGTGCCAGCAGCCCCTTTGGGGGGCTCGGAAACACCATATATTTT
>NA|TRBV5-7|TRBJ2-4|NA
CASSAQLPRDGLAKNIQYF
TGTGCCAGCAGCGCCCAATTACCCCGGGACGGATTAGCCAAAAACATTCAGTACTTC
>NA|TRBV2|TRBJ1-5|NA
CASSPTGSNQPQHF
TGTGCCAGCAGTCCCACAGGGAGCAATCAGCCCCAGCATTTT
>NA|TRBV5-1|TRBJ2-3|NA
CASSLQGLGTDTQYF
TGCGCCAGCAGCTTGCAGGGGCTAGGCACAGATACGCAGTATTTT
>NA|TRBV2|TRBJ2-7|NA
CASSESGPEQYF
TGTGCCAGCAGTGAATCGGGCCCCGAGCAGTACTTC
>NA|TRBV5-4|TRBJ2-7|once
CASSLDNGDEQYF
TGTGCCAGCAGCTTGGATAACGGGGACGAGCAGTACTTC
>NA|TRBV7-2|TRBJ1-5|NA
CASSLYPHFGASNQPQHF
TGTGCCAGCAGCTTATACCCCCATTTTGGAGCTAGCAATCAGCCCCAGCATTTT
>NA|TRBV28|TRBJ1-4|few
CASSPPRGKLFF
TGTGCCAGCAGCCCCCCGCGGGGAAAACTGTTTTTT
>NA|TRBV7-9|TRBJ1-1|NA
CASSLKQKNTEAFF
TGTGCCAGCAGCTTAAAACAGAAGAACACTGAAGCTTTCTTT
>TRBD2|TRBV28|TRBJ2-5|NA
CASNPLAGASRFVQETQYF
TGTGCCAGCAACCCACTAGCGGGGGCTTCTAGATTTGTCCAAGAGACCCAGTACTTC
>TRBD1|TRBV5-1|TRBJ1-2|few
CASSLDRGRDYTF
TGCGCCAGCAGCTTGGACAGGGGGCGAGACTACACCTTC
>NA|TRBV2|TRBJ1-1|NA
CASRPERGGETEAFF
TGTGCCAGCAGGCCAGAGAGGGGGGGAGAGACTGAAGCTTTCTTT
>NA|TRBV12-5|TRBJ2-5|NA
CASGLSGNTQYF
TGTGCTAGTGGTTTGTCTGGGAACACCCAGTACTTC
>NA|TRBV6-1|TRBJ1-5|NA
CASRYRQGNQPQHF
TGTGCCAGCAGATACCGACAGGGCAATCAGCCCCAGCATTTT
>TRBD1|TRBV10-2|TRBJ1-1|NA
CASSGLTGGNTEAFF
TGCGCCAGCAGTGGGTTGACAGGGGGGAACACTGAAGCTTTCTTT
>NA|TRBV5-4|TRBJ1-3|NA
CASSLDFATVGNTIYF
TGTGCCAGCAGCCTCGACTTCGCGACAGTAGGAAACACCATATATTTT
>TRBD1|TRBV7-9|TRBJ1-2|once
CASSRRRTGGLSYGYTF
TGTGCCAGCAGCCGAAGACGGACAGGGGGCTTAAGTTATGGCTACACCTTC
>TRBD1|TRBV18|TRBJ1-4|NA
CASSPPTGEGNEKLFF
TGTGCCAGCTCACCTCCGACAGGGGAGGGCAATGAAAAACTGTTTTTT
>NA|TRBV7-9|TRBJ2-7|NA
CASSLTGYPYEQYF
TGTGCCAGCAGCTTGACGGGGTACCCCTACGAGCAGTACTTC
>TRBD2|TRBV5-1|TRBJ2-7|NA
CASSWSGSGYEQYF
TGCGCCAGCAGTTGGAGCGGGAGTGGTTACGAGCAGTACTTC
>NA|TRBV30|TRBJ2-2|NA
CPLLQGVHTGELFF
TGTCCTCTCTTACAGGGTGTTCACACCGGGGAGCTGTTTTTT
>NA|TRBV5-1|TRBJ2-7|NA
CASSWDSTLPYEQYF
TGCGCCAGCAGCTGGGACTCAACCCTACCATACGAGCAGTACTTC
>TRBD2|TRBV5-4|TRBJ2-2|NA
CASSLGLAGGYTGELFF
TGTGCCAGCAGCTTGGGACTAGCGGGAGGGTACACCGGGGAGCTGTTTTTT
>NA|TRBV29-1|TRBJ2-7|once
CSPFKDLAYEQYF
TGCAGCCCCTTCAAGGACCTAGCCTACGAGCAGTACTTC
>TRBD1|TRBV18|TRBJ2-7|NA
CASSPTWTGQNEQYF
TGTGCCAGCTCACCAACTTGGACAGGGCAAAACGAGCAGTACTTC
>NA|TRBV19|TRBJ2-3|once
CASSHPSTDTQYF
TGTGCCAGTAGTCATCCTAGCACAGATACGCAGTATTTT
>NA|TRBV27|TRBJ2-5|NA
CASSLSGTQYF
TGTGCCAGCAGTTTATCTGGGACCCAGTACTTC
>TRBD1|TRBV5-1|TRBJ1-4|NA
CASSFQGVKEKLFF
TGCGCCAGCAGCTTCCAGGGGGTCAAAGAAAAACTGTTTTTT
>NA|TRBV5-1|TRBJ2-1|NA
CASSLDGRNNEQFF
TGCGCCAGCAGCTTGGATGGTAGAAACAATGAGCAGTTCTTC
>NA|TRBV13|TRBJ2-3|NA
CASSLRVDTQYF
TGTGCCAGCAGCTTAAGGGTGGATACGCAGTATTTT
>NA|TRBV12-5|TRBJ1-3|NA
CASGLRGISTGNTIYF
TGTGCTAGTGGTTTGAGGGGGATTTCCACTGGAAACACCATATATTTT
>NA|TRBV5-1|TRBJ2-2|NA
CASSLQPTGELFF
TGCGCCAGCAGCTTGCAGCCCACCGGGGAGCTGTTTTTT